A selection of T cell receptor beta chains follows, all from one sample in a study of spatial heterogeneity in lung cancer. TCRdb itself ran the 5' RACE reads through MiXCR, one entry per CDR3 protein. The sample contains fewer than 55,000 distinct CDR3 sequences, around 7% of which appear only once. Sequenced here: PBMCs, sampled at follow-up. The receptors stem from a female donor with early-stage non-small cell lung cancer. Each CDR3 is given with its conserved first and last residue. The order of the fields is clone size, D gene, J gene, V gene, CDR3 DNA, CDR3 protein. D genes are given only for firm matches. Not every row has a clone size; where given, it reads once, few, many or a size class.

.	.	TRBJ1-1	TRBV10-3	TGTGCCACGCAGGCGAACACTGAAGCTTTCTTT	CATQANTEAFF
few	.	TRBJ2-7	TRBV5-1	TGCGCCAGCAGCTTTGCCCTGACCTACGAGCAGTACTTC	CASSFALTYEQYF
.	TRBD1	TRBJ1-1	TRBV7-2	TGTGCCAGCAGCACCCGACCCGGGACAGGGACTGAAGCTTTCTTT	CASSTRPGTGTEAFF
many	.	TRBJ1-5	TRBV7-8	TGTGCCAGCAGCCTAGTGAGCAATCAGCCCCAGCATTTT	CASSLVSNQPQHF
many	.	TRBJ1-5	TRBV24-1	TGTGCCACCAGCAGGGGTGAGCAGCCCCAGCATTTT	CATSRGEQPQHF
few	.	TRBJ2-2	TRBV14	TGTGCCAGCAGCCGATTCGAGCCGAGCACCGGGGAGCTGTTTTTT	CASSRFEPSTGELFF
many	TRBD1	TRBJ1-2	TRBV20-1	TGCAGTGCTATGGACAGGATCTATGGCTACACCTTC	CSAMDRIYGYTF
.	TRBD1	TRBJ1-6	TRBV18	TGTGCCAGCTCACCAGAGACAGGGCCTCTCCTCCACTTT	CASSPETGPLLHF
many	.	TRBJ2-7	TRBV27	TGTGCCAGCAGTTTAGGGCCGGTCTGGACCCCTCGGGAGCAGTACTTC	CASSLGPVWTPREQYF
few	.	TRBJ1-2	TRBV7-2	TGTGCCAGCAGCTTATTCAACGGGAGAGAGGCAAACTATGGCTACACCTTC	CASSLFNGREANYGYTF
many	TRBD1	TRBJ1-1	TRBV10-3	TGTGCCATCAATCCGGGACAGACGAACACTGAAGCTTTCTTT	CAINPGQTNTEAFF
few	TRBD2	TRBJ2-3	TRBV5-1	TGCGCCAGCAGCTTGGAACGAAAATCGGGACTAGCGCAAAGCACAGATACGCAGTATTTT	CASSLERKSGLAQSTDTQYF
many	.	TRBJ2-2	TRBV7-2	TGTGCCAGCAGCCCCAGGGGGGGGCTTACCGGGGAGCTGTTTTTT	CASSPRGGLTGELFF
few	.	TRBJ1-1	TRBV4-3	TGCGCCAGCAGCCAAGCCCTTAGCGAAGAGGTTACTGAAGCTTTCTTT	CASSQALSEEVTEAFF
many	TRBD1	TRBJ1-6	TRBV7-2	TGTGCCAGCAGCTTAGTAGACAGGGGTTGGCGGCTCCACTTT	CASSLVDRGWRLHF
many	.	TRBJ1-6	TRBV5-1	TGCGCCAGCAGCTTGGGCCCCTCCTATAATTCACCCCTCCACTTT	CASSLGPSYNSPLHF
.	.	TRBJ2-4	TRBV7-8	TGTGCCAGCAGCTTAAGGAGCGACAAAAACATTCAGTACTTC	CASSLRSDKNIQYF
.	TRBD2	TRBJ2-3	TRBV5-1	TGCGCCAGCAGCCCGGGACTAGCGGCTAGCACAGATACGCAGTATTTT	CASSPGLAASTDTQYF
many	.	TRBJ2-3	TRBV12-3/TRBV12-4	TGTGCCAGCAGCCGGACGGCTCCCACAGATACGCAGTATTTT	CASSRTAPTDTQYF
few	.	TRBJ2-4	TRBV21-1	TGTGCCAGCATCCCAAAGAGGGGGAATTTGGCCAAAAACATTCAGTACTTC	CASIPKRGNLAKNIQYF
many	.	TRBJ1-4	TRBV15	TGTGCCACCAGCAGAGATCCCGGGGGGGCAACTAATGAAAAACTGTTTTTT	CATSRDPGGATNEKLFF
many	TRBD1	TRBJ1-1	TRBV5-1	TGCGCCAGCAGCCCAGGGGGTAACGCTGAAGCTTTCTTT	CASSPGGNAEAFF
.	.	TRBJ2-6	TRBV5-1	TGCGCCAGCAGCCTCGTTGGCTCTGGGGCCAACGTCCTGACTTTC	CASSLVGSGANVLTF
many	.	TRBJ2-2	TRBV6-2/TRBV6-3	TGTGCCAGCACCTTGGCCCGGGGACTGAACACCGGGGAGCTGTTTTTT	CASTLARGLNTGELFF
many	TRBD1	TRBJ2-5	TRBV20-1	TGCAGTGCGGAGAGGACAGGGCGAGAGACCCAGTACTTC	CSAERTGRETQYF
many	.	TRBJ2-1	TRBV2	TGTGCCAGCAGGGGGGCCGATGAGCAGTTCTTC	CASRGADEQFF
many	.	TRBJ1-5	TRBV5-4	TGTGCCAGCAGCTTGGGCAAGCCCCAGCATTTT	CASSLGKPQHF
many	TRBD1	TRBJ1-4	TRBV15	TGTGCCACCAGCGGGGGGACAGGGCGGGCTAATGAAAAACTGTTTTTT	CATSGGTGRANEKLFF
.	.	TRBJ2-4	TRBV29-1	TGCAGCGTTGCGGGGGCGGAACTAGCCAAAAACATTCAGTACTTC	CSVAGAELAKNIQYF
many	.	TRBJ2-3	TRBV5-1	TGCGCCAGCAGCTTTCCGGCGGGGGCATACACAGATACGCAGTATTTT	CASSFPAGAYTDTQYF
many	.	TRBJ1-5	TRBV6-5	TGTGCCAGCAGGGCCATTTTAGATAGCAATCAGCCCCAGCATTTT	CASRAILDSNQPQHF
few	.	TRBJ2-3	TRBV5-4	TGTGCCAGCAGCTTGGAGTCCAATACGCAGTATTTT	CASSLESNTQYF
.	.	TRBJ2-3	TRBV11-3	TGTGCCAGCAGCTTTGGGGCCTTGGGAGATACGCAGTATTTT	CASSFGALGDTQYF
medium-sized	.	TRBJ1-5	TRBV12-3/TRBV12-4	TGTGCCAGCAGTTTTCAGGATTTTCAGCATTTT	CASSFQDFQHF
many	.	TRBJ1-5	TRBV20-1	TGCAGTCCCATTACGCGGGGGAATCAGCCCCAGCATTTT	CSPITRGNQPQHF
.	TRBD2	TRBJ2-1	TRBV7-2	TGTGCCAGCAGCTTAACTAGCGGGGGTGTCTACAATGAGCAGTTCTTC	CASSLTSGGVYNEQFF
few	.	TRBJ2-3	TRBV7-9	TGTGCCAGCAGCCAGGTTACAAAAAGAGATACGCAGTATTTT	CASSQVTKRDTQYF
many	.	TRBJ2-7	TRBV18	TGTGCCAGCTCGCCCAGTGGATACTACGAGCAGTACTTC	CASSPSGYYEQYF
many	.	TRBJ2-1	TRBV6-5	TGTGCCAGCAGTTCTAGGGGGTACAATGAGCAGTTCTTC	CASSSRGYNEQFF
many	TRBD1	TRBJ2-3	TRBV7-9	TGTGCCAGCAGGGAGAGACAGGGGCCGAAACCTAGCACAGATACGCAGTATTTT	CASRERQGPKPSTDTQYF
many	.	TRBJ2-5	TRBV12-3/TRBV12-4	TGTGCCAGCAGTCCCTCGCTAAACCAAGAGACCCAGTACTTC	CASSPSLNQETQYF
many	.	TRBJ1-2	TRBV12-3/TRBV12-4	TGTGCCAGCAGTACAGGGACGTATGGCTACACCTTC	CASSTGTYGYTF
few	TRBD2	TRBJ2-1	TRBV20-1	TGCAGTGCTAGAGCTAGCGGGGGGGCGAATGAGCAGTTCTTC	CSARASGGANEQFF
many	.	TRBJ1-3	TRBV6-5	TGTGCCAGCAGCGAGGGTCCCTCTGGAAACACCATATATTTT	CASSEGPSGNTIYF
.	.	TRBJ2-5	TRBV20-1	TGCAGTGCTAGAGGAGGGACTCGACAAGAGACCCAGTACTTC	CSARGGTRQETQYF
few	.	TRBJ2-3	TRBV15	TGTGCCACCAGCAGAGGGGCTAGTGGGGCAGATACGCAGTATTTT	CATSRGASGADTQYF
.	TRBD1	TRBJ1-2	TRBV6-2/TRBV6-3	TGTGCCAGCAGCCCCAATGAGGGGGCAAAACCCTATGGCTACACCTTC	CASSPNEGAKPYGYTF
many	.	TRBJ1-1	TRBV7-8	TGTGCCAGCAGCTTAAGGTCTTTCGGCATGAACACTGAAGCTTTCTTT	CASSLRSFGMNTEAFF
many	.	TRBJ2-5	TRBV7-9	TGTGCCAGCAGCCCTGGGCGGGAGACCCAGTACTTC	CASSPGRETQYF